This TCR beta chain emerged from a study of T-cell memory formation after mild COVID-19. A single record per CDR3 protein comes from TCRdb applying MiXCR to the 5' RACE reads. The repertoire has some 600,000 distinct CDR3 sequences, around a sixth of them found once; the top ten carry roughly 7.8%. Sequencing was done on a sample of PBMCs or a T cell subset sorted from them (not recorded which). The sequence was obtained from an adult woman who had mild COVID-19 (a few samples of this study predate the infection). Cell type and time point are not known.

The CDR3 bases are TGTGCCAACTTGGGGAGGGAGGGCGAGCAGTACTTC. Translating gives CANLGREGEQYF. This chain links TRBV2 with TRBJ2-7; 7 bases fit TRBD2. With V trimmed by 10 bases and J by 6 bases, 9 bases remained unmatched. Germline loops: CDR1 SNHLY, CDR2 FYNNEI. The CDR3 has 12 residues.